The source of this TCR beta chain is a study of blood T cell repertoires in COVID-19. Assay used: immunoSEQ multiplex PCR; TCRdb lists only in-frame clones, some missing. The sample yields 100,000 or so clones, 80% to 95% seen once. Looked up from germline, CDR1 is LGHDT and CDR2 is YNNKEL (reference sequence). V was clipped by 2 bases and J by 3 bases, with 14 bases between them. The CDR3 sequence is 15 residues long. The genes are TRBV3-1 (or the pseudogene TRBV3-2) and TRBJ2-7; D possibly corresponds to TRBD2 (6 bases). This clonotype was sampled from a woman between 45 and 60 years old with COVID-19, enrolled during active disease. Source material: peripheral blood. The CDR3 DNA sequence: TGTGCCAGCAGCCAATCCGGACGGGAGAACTACGAGCAGTACGTC. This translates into CASSQSGRENYEQYV.